This entry lists 31 T cell receptor beta chains sequenced from one sample in a study of cytomegalovirus exposure and HLA in healthy donors. Use of 60 Vbeta and 13 Jbeta primers characterized the PCR. The repertoire was sequenced with immunoSEQ multiplex PCR; TCRdb's copy has only in-frame clones and lacks some. In the table there are under 70,000 clones, 65% to 80% of which are singletons. The sample taken for sequencing was PBMCs. The receptors were sampled from a female donor in good health and CMV-seronegative.

This chain connects TRBV10-3 to TRBJ2-3; 15 bases line up with TRBD2. Germline V gene lookup returns CDR1 ENHRY and CDR2 SYGVKD. V dropped 5 bases and J dropped 6; count of bases not matched to a gene: 9. This CDR3 is built from 17 residues. The CDR3 here is CAISTRTSGRARDTQYF. The DNA for the CDR3 is TGTGCCATCAGTACCCGGACTAGCGGGAGGGCCAGGGATACGCAGTATTTT.

The chain couples TRBV19 to TRBJ2-3; 10 bases align to TRBD2. The CDR3 is 15 residues long. The germline V gene has CDR1 LNHDA and CDR2 SQIVND (reference sequence). V gave up 4 bases and J gave up 2 bases; unmatched junction bases: 3. CDR3 DNA sequence: TGTGCCAGTAGTAGGAGCGGGGGGGTCACAGATACGCAGTATTTT. It translates to CASSRSGGVTDTQYF.

The chain is built from TRBV28 and TRBJ2-7; TRBD1 aligns across 7 bases. This CDR3 spans 13 amino acids. The ends lost 8 bases at V and 2 bases at J; junction bases unmatched: 6. Germline CDR1 reads MDHEN; CDR2 reads SYDVKM. Here the CDR3 reads CASHRQGTYEQYF. The CDR3 DNA follows: TGTGCCAGCCATCGACAGGGAACCTACGAGCAGTACTTC.

The DNA for the CDR3 is TGTGCCAGCAGTGAATATTTTGACAGGCCAGATACGCAGTATTTT. Residues: CASSEYFDRPDTQYF. The chain links TRBV25-1 to TRBJ2-3; D may be TRBD1 (6 bases). Germline CDR1 is MGHDK and CDR2 is SYGVNS. Trimming pared 0 bases from V and 4 bases from J, leaving 11 bases between. The CDR3 loop spans 15 amino acids.

This sequence joins TRBV19 and TRBJ1-2, with D tentatively TRBD1 (6 bases). CDR1 and CDR2 (germline): LNHDA, SQIVND (reference sequence). V was cut by 5 bases and J by 3 bases, with 16 bases left in between. The CDR3 contains 15 residues. The DNA of the CDR3 is TGTGCCAGTAGTTTAGGTCAGGGGCAATACTATGGCTACACCTTC. As protein: CASSLGQGQYYGYTF. Full variable domain (missing parts from reference TRBV19 and TRBJ1-2): DGGITQSPKYLFRKEGQNVTLSCEQNLNHDAMYWYRQDPGQGLRLIYYSQIVNDFQKGDIAEGYSVSREKKESFPLTVTSAQKNPTAFYLCASSLGQGQYYGYTFGSGTRLTVV.

This chain uses TRBV19 with TRBJ1-5; D unclear. With 3 bases removed from V and 4 bases from J, the gap between germline ends came to 10 bases. Germline CDR1 LNHDA, CDR2 SQIVND (reference sequence). The CDR3 has 14 residues. The CDR3 here is CASSMGSRNQPQHF. The CDR3, as DNA: TGTGCCAGTAGTATGGGCAGTCGGAATCAGCCCCAGCATTTT. Combining the CDR3 with reference TRBV19 and TRBJ1-5 gives the whole variable domain DGGITQSPKYLFRKEGQNVTLSCEQNLNHDAMYWYRQDPGQGLRLIYYSQIVNDFQKGDIAEGYSVSREKKESFPLTVTSAQKNPTAFYLCASSMGSRNQPQHFGDGTRLSIL.

The V and J genes are TRBV7-3 and TRBJ2-5; D is possibly TRBD2 (5 bases). The end of the DNA aligns better with TRBJ2-7, so the J call may be wrong. Germline loops: CDR1 SGHTA, CDR2 FQGTGA. This CDR3 has 15 residues. The CDR3 nucleotides read TGTGCCAGCAGCTTAAACTCGGGAAAGACCTACGAGCAGTACTTC. This sequence encodes CASSLNSGKTYEQYF.

The chain carries TRBV28 and TRBJ1-5; D ambiguous. The CDR3 extends over 12 amino acids. Trimming removed 5 bases from V and 4 bases from J, with 6 bases in between. Germline V gene data show CDR1 as MDHEN and CDR2 as SYDVKM. The CDR3 nucleotides read TGTGCCAGCAGTCACAATAATCAGCCCCAGCATTTT. Amino acid sequence: CASSHNNQPQHF.

The chain recombines TRBV5-1 with TRBJ1-6; TRBD1 matches 8 bases. Trimming took 0 bases from V and 10 from J; bases not matched to a gene: 9. The CDR3 is made up of 16 amino acids. The germline V gene encodes CDR1 SGHRS and CDR2 YFSETQ. CDR3 protein: CASSLDQGQGFSPLHF. In DNA form, the CDR3 reads TGCGCCAGCAGCTTGGACCAAGGACAGGGCTTCTCACCCCTCCACTTT.

The chain is built from TRBV5-6 and TRBJ2-5; no definite D call. The DNA matches TRBJ2-7 better at its end, which makes the J call doubtful. The CDR3 is 12 residues long. Germline V lookup: CDR1 SGHDT, CDR2 YYEEEE. The CDR3 protein is CASSDSSYEQYF. The CDR3 DNA sequence: TGTGCCAGCAGCGATAGCTCCTACGAGCAGTACTTC.

The chain carries TRBV5-1 and TRBJ1-3; no clear D gene. Germline V gene lookup returns CDR1 SGHRS and CDR2 YFSETQ. This CDR3 contains 15 residues. Trimming pared 0 bases from V and 0 bases from J, leaving 7 bases between. In nucleotides, the CDR3 is TGCGCCAGCAGCTTGGGAGGTGTCTCTGGAAACACCATATATTTT. Its translation is CASSLGGVSGNTIYF.

V and J are TRBV19 and TRBJ1-1; maybe TRBD1 (6 bases). Germline V gene data show CDR1 as LNHDA and CDR2 as SQIVND (reference sequence). The CDR3 length is 13 residues. The germline V and J ends were trimmed by 0 bases and 11 bases, with 13 bases remaining between them. The CDR3: CASSIERGGRAFF. The CDR3 DNA is TGTGCCAGTAGTATAGAAAGGGGGGGGCGGGCTTTCTTT.

The chain carries TRBV5-1 and TRBJ2-3; 7 bases match TRBD1. Trimming removed 4 bases from V and 2 bases from J; junction bases left unmatched: 10. The V gene's germline CDR1 is SGHRS and CDR2 YFSETQ. The CDR3 contains 16 residues. Here the CDR3 reads CASSLRPTGITDTQYF. In nucleotides, the CDR3 is TGCGCCAGCAGCCTAAGACCGACAGGGATCACAGATACGCAGTATTTT.

The rearrangement links TRBV27 to TRBJ2-7, with 9 bases aligning to TRBD2. CDR3 size: 15 residues. Losses at the gene ends were 7 bases for V and 3 bases for J; bases not matched to a gene: 10. Germline CDR1 MNHEY, CDR2 SMNVEV (reference sequence). The CDR3 is CASKEGLAGGYEQYF. The CDR3 DNA is TGTGCCAGCAAGGAGGGACTAGCCGGCGGCTACGAGCAGTACTTC.

The chain employs TRBV6-5 and TRBJ2-1, with TRBD2 matching over 7 bases. With 7 bases clipped from V and 1 base from J, the junction kept 7 bases outside the gene matches. Germline V gives CDR1 MNHEY, CDR2 SVGAGI. The CDR3 length is 15 residues. As DNA, the CDR3 is TGTGCCAGCATGAGGGCGGGGGTGTCCTACAATGAGCAGTTCTTC. Amino acids: CASMRAGVSYNEQFF.

The chain employs TRBV27 and TRBJ2-7; 8 nucleotides align to TRBD2. Trimming cost V 5 bases and J 4 bases; bases outside gene matches: 13. The CDR3 loop spans 16 amino acids. CDR1 and CDR2 from the germline V gene are MNHEY and SMNVEV (reference sequence). The CDR3 spells CASSRGVAGSSYEQYF. The CDR3, as DNA: TGTGCCAGCAGTAGGGGGGTAGCGGGGTCCTCATACGAGCAGTACTTC.

This chain connects TRBV6-1 to TRBJ2-2; TRBD1 is a possible D gene (6 bases). The V and J ends lost 2 bases and 6 bases respectively, with 16 bases between them. This CDR3 comprises 16 residues. Germline-derived CDR1 and CDR2 are MNHNS and SASEGT. The CDR3 sequence is CASSEHRRGLAGELFF. DNA of the CDR3: TGTGCCAGCAGTGAACACCGCAGGGGTTTGGCCGGGGAGCTGTTTTTT.

The chain joins TRBV5-8 to TRBJ1-4; 8 nucleotides align to TRBD1. Looked up from germline, CDR1 is SGHTS and CDR2 is YDEGEE. The trim removed 1 base at V and 7 bases at J, leaving 6 bases unmatched. The CDR3 length is 15 residues. The CDR3 loop reads CASSLLDRDSEKLFF. In nucleotides, the CDR3 is TGTGCCAGCAGCTTGCTGGACAGGGACAGTGAAAAACTGTTTTTT.

The V call is TRBV29-1, the J call TRBJ2-7; tentatively, D is TRBD1 (5 bases). Deletions cut 3 bases from V and 3 bases from J, with 12 bases between. Germline V gene sequence: CDR1 SQVTM, CDR2 ANQGSEA. The CDR3 extends over 13 amino acids. The CDR3 reads CSVEAEDSYEQYF. In DNA form, the CDR3 reads TGCAGCGTTGAGGCCGAAGACAGCTACGAGCAGTACTTC.

The rearrangement links TRBV7-8 to TRBJ2-5, with TRBD1 as a possible D gene (5 bases). The assigned J gene may be wrong: the sequence end matches TRBJ2-7 better. Germline V gives CDR1 SGHVS, CDR2 FQNEAQ. This CDR3 region has 14 residues. The CDR3 loop is CASSFAQGRNEQYF. The CDR3, as DNA: TGTGCCAGCAGCTTTGCGCAGGGAAGGAACGAGCAGTACTTC.

This chain uses TRBV10-3 with TRBJ2-1, with TRBD2 matching over 8 bases. Germline V gives CDR1 ENHRY, CDR2 SYGVKD. The CDR3 contains 15 residues. Unmatched junction bases numbered 7, after V lost 8 bases and J lost 1 base. The CDR3 coding sequence is TGTGCCATCCGGGCGGGGGGCGGATCCTACAATGAGCAGTTCTTC. Protein: CAIRAGGGSYNEQFF.

The chain has TRBV6-1 and TRBJ1-2; D is perhaps TRBD1 (5 bases). The CDR3 is made up of 15 amino acids. Trimming shortened V by 1 base and J by 8 bases, and 17 bases separated the two germline ends. Germline-derived CDR1 and CDR2 are MNHNS and SASEGT. For the CDR3, the DNA is TGTGCCAGCAGTGAAGACTCTGGCAGGGTGAGCGGCTACACCTTC. Its translation is CASSEDSGRVSGYTF.

This clone was seen a single time. The V gene is TRBV6-4, the J gene TRBJ2-1, with 7 nucleotides matching TRBD1. CDR1 is MRHNA and CDR2 is SNTAGT in the germline V gene. V trimming: 6 bases; J trimming: 3 bases; junction bases outside the gene matches: 11. The CDR3 loop spans 16 amino acids. CDR3 nucleotide sequence: TGTGCCAGCAGCCCAGGACAGGAAAGGGGCTACAATGAGCAGTTCTTC. Translation gives CASSPGQERGYNEQFF.

The CDR3 reads CATSRDLTSGISGSTDTQYF. The CDR3 DNA reads as TGTGCCACCAGCAGAGACCTCACTAGCGGGATTAGCGGAAGCACAGATACGCAGTATTTT. V and J are TRBV15 and TRBJ2-3, with 10 nucleotides matching TRBD2. This CDR3 comprises 20 residues. Germline CDR1 reads LNHNV; CDR2 reads YYDKDF (reference sequence). Trimming at V came to 0 bases and at J to 0 bases, leaving 12 bases not matched to a gene.

The chain recombines TRBV7-7 with TRBJ2-5, with TRBD2 identical over 7 bases. This CDR3 contains 15 residues. Trimming at V came to 0 bases and at J to 4 bases, leaving 5 bases not matched to a gene. CDR1 SSHAT and CDR2 FNYEAQ come from the germline V gene (reference sequence). The CDR3 sequence: CASSLAGGPGETQYF. The CDR3 DNA sequence: TGTGCCAGCAGCTTAGCGGGAGGGCCGGGAGAGACCCAGTACTTC.

The CDR3 sequence is CASSNTGGEETQYF. The CDR3 nucleotides read TGTGCCAGCAGCAACACAGGGGGCGAGGAGACCCAGTACTTC. The chain employs TRBV7-2 and TRBJ2-5; 9 positions match TRBD1. The V gene's germline CDR1 is SGHTA and CDR2 FQGNSA. Losses at the gene ends were 5 bases for V and 5 bases for J; bases not matched to a gene: 6. The CDR3 contains 14 residues. Combining the CDR3 with reference TRBV7-2 and TRBJ2-5 gives the whole variable domain GAGVSQSPSNKVTEKGKDVELRCDPISGHTALYWYRQSLGQGLEFLIYFQGNSAPDKSGLPSDRFSAERTGGSVSTLTIQRTQQEDSAVYLCASSNTGGEETQYFGPGTRLLVL.

The chain uses TRBV5-1 and TRBJ2-3, with a possible D match to TRBD2 (6 bases). This CDR3 contains 16 residues. The germline V gene has CDR1 SGHRS and CDR2 YFSETQ. Trimming stripped 4 bases from V and 6 bases from J, with 21 bases between. Here the CDR3 DNA reads TGCGCCAGCAGCCTCGGCGGGACTCACGGCGGGGATACGCAGTATTTT. Protein: CASSLGGTHGGDTQYF.

The chain couples TRBV7-3 to TRBJ1-1; 10 bases are a match to TRBD1. J gave up 4 bases and V 5 bases, and 4 bases lay outside the gene matches. The CDR3 is made up of 14 amino acids. Germline V gene data show CDR1 as SGHTA and CDR2 as FQGTGA. CDR3 sequence: CASSRTGGATEAFF. The DNA for the CDR3 is TGTGCCAGCAGCAGGACAGGGGGAGCCACTGAAGCTTTCTTT.

This clone was seen just once. This sequence joins TRBV30 and TRBJ2-1, with a possible D match to TRBD1 (7 bases). CDR3 size: 16 residues. Germline V CDR1 and CDR2: GTSNPN, SVGIG (reference sequence). V was shortened by 1 base and J by 9 bases, with 22 bases between the two germline ends. CDR3 sequence (DNA): TGTGCCTGGAGTGGATTGGGGCAGGGGGGATACGGTGAGCAGTTCTTC. This gives the protein CAWSGLGQGGYGEQFF.

This chain connects TRBV6-1 to TRBJ1-5; D unclear. The CDR3 sequence is 16 residues long. Trimming took 3 bases from V and 7 from J, leaving 19 bases between them. CDR1 MNHNS and CDR2 SASEGT come from the germline V gene. DNA for the CDR3: TGTGCCAGCAGTGATGTTACCAGGAGGTTTTTGCAGCCCCAGCATTTT. Translating gives CASSDVTRRFLQPQHF.

V is TRBV6-4 and J is TRBJ2-6, with TRBD1 as a possible D gene (6 bases). The germline CDR1 and CDR2 sequences are MRHNA and SNTAGT. The CDR3 runs to 17 residues. Deletions cut 3 bases from V and 0 bases from J, with 12 bases between. CDR3 nucleotides: TGTGCCAGCAGTGAAGGGACAAGTTACTCTGGGGCCAACGTCCTGACTTTC. Its translation: CASSEGTSYSGANVLTF.